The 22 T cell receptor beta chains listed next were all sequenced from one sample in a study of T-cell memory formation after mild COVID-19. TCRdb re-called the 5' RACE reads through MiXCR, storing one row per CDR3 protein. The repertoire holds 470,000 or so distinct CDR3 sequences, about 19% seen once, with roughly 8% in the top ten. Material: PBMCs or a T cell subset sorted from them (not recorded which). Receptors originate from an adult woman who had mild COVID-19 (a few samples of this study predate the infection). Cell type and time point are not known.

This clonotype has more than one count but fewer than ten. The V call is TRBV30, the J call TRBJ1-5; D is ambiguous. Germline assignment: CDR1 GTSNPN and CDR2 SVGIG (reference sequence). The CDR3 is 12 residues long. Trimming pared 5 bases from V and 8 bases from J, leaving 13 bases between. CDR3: CAWGNIFEPQHF. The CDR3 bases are TGTGCCTGGGGGAATATTTTTGAGCCCCAGCATTTT.

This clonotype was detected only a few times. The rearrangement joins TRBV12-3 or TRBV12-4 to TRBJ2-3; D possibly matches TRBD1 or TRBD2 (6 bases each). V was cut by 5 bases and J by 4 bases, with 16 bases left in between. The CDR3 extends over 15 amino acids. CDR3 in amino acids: CASSRGGGLADTQYF. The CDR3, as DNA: TGTGCCAGCAGTCGCGGAGGGGGGCTGGCAGATACGCAGTATTTT.

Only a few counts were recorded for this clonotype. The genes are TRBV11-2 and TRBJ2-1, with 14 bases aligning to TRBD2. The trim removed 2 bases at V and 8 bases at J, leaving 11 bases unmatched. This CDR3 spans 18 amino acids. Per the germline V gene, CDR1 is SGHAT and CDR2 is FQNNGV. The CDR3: CASSLRPGLAGVSDEQFF. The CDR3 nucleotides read TGTGCCAGCAGCTTACGGCCGGGACTAGCGGGGGTCAGCGATGAGCAGTTCTTC.

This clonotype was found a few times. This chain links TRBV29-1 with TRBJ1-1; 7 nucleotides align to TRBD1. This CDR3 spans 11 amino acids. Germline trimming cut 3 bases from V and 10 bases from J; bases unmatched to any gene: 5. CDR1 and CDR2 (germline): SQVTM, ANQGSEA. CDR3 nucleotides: TGCAGCGTTGACAGGGGGTTGGGAGCTTTCTTT. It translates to CSVDRGLGAFF.

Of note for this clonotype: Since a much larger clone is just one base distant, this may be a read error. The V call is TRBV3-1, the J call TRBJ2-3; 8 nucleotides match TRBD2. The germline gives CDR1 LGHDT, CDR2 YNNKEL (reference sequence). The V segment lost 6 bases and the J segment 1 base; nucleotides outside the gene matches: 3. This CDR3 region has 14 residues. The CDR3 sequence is CASSHSGGTDTQYF. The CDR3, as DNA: TGTGCCAGCAGTCATAGCGGGGGCACAGATACGCAGTATTTT.

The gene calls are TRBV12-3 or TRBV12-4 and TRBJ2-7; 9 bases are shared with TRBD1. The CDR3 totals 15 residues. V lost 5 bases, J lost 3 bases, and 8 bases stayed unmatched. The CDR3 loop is CASSRPGQGFYEQYF. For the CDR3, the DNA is TGTGCCAGCAGTCGACCGGGACAGGGTTTCTACGAGCAGTACTTC.

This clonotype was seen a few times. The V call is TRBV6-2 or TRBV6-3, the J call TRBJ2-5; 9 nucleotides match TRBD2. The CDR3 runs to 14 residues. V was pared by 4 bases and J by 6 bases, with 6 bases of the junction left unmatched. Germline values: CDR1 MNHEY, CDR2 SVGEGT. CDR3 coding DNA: TGTGCCAGCAGTTCCCCTAGCGGGACCAAGACCCAGTACTTC. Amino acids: CASSSPSGTKTQYF.

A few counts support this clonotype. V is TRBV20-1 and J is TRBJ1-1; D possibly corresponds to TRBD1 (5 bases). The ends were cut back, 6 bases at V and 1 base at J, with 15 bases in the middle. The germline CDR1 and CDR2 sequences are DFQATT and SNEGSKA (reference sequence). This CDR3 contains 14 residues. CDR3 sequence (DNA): TGCAGTGCACCTGCGGGGGTGAGGAACACTGAAGCTTTCTTT. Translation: CSAPAGVRNTEAFF.

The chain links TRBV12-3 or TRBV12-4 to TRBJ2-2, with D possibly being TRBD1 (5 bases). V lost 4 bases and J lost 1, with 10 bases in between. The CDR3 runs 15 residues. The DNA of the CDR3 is TGTGCCAGCAGTTCCAATCAGGGGAACACCGGGGAGCTGTTTTTT. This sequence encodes CASSSNQGNTGELFF.

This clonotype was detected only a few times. Here the CDR3 reads CASSLSFTGVEQYF. CDR3 bases: TGTGCCAGCAGCTTATCCTTTACAGGGGTTGAGCAGTACTTC. The chain recombines TRBV7-2 with TRBJ2-7; 7 nucleotides match TRBD1. V lost 2 bases to trimming and J lost 7 bases; unmatched junction nucleotides: 8. Germline V lookup: CDR1 SGHTA, CDR2 FQGNSA. The CDR3 length is 14 residues.

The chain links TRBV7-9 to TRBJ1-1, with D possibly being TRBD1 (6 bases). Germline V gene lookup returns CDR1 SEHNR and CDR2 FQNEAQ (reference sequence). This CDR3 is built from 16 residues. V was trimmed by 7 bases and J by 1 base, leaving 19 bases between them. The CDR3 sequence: CASTTPRGSGNTEAFF. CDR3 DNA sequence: TGTGCCAGCACCACCCCCAGGGGTTCAGGGAACACTGAAGCTTTCTTT.

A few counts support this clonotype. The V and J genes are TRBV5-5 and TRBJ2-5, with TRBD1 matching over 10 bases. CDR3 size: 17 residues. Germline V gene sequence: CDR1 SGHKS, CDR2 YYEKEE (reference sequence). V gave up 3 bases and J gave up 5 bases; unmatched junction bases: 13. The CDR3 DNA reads TGTGCCAGCAGCTGGGTGACAGGGGGCTCGCAGGGGGAGACCCAGTACTTC. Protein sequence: CASSWVTGGSQGETQYF.

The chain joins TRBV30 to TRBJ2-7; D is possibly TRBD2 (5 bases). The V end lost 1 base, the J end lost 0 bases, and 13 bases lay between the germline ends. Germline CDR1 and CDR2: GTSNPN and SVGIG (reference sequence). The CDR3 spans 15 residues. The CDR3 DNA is TGTGCCTGGAGTGGAGGACTCCAGAGCTCCTACGAGCAGTACTTC. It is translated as CAWSGGLQSSYEQYF.

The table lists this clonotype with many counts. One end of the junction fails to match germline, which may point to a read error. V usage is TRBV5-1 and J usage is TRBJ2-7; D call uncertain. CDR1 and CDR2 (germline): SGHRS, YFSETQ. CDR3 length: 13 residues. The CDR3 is CASSLASSYEQYF. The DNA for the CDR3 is TGTGCCAGCAGCTTAGCCAGCTCCTACGAGCAGTACTTC.

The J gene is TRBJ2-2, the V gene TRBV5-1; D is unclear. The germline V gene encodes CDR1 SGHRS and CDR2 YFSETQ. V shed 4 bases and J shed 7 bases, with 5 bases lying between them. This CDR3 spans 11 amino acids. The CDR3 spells CASSGDGELFF. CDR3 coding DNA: TGCGCCAGCAGCGGGGACGGGGAGCTGTTTTTT. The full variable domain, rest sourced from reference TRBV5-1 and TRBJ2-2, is KAGVTQTPRYLIKTRGQQVTLSCSPISGHRSVSWYQQTPGQGLQFLFEYFSETQRNKGNFPGRFSGRQFSNSRSEMNVSTLELGDSALYLCASSGDGELFFGEGSRLTVL.

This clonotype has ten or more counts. The CDR3 bases are TGTGCCAGCAGTGAGACAGCCTCCTATGGCTACACCTTC. Translating it yields CASSETASYGYTF. V gene TRBV12-3 or TRBV12-4 combines with J gene TRBJ1-2, with D tentatively TRBD1 (5 bases). Trimming took 5 bases from V and 4 from J, leaving 11 bases between them. This CDR3 region has 13 residues.

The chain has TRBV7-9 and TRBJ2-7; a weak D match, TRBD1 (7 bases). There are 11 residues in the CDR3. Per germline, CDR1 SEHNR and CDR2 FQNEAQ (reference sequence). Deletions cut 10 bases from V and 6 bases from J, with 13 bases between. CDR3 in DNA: TGTGCCACGGAGGGGGCCCTCGAGCAGTACTTC. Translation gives CATEGALEQYF.

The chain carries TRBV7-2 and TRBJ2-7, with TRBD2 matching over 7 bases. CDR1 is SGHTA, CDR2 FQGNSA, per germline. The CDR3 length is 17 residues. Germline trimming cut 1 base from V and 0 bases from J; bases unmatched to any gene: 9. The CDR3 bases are TGTGCCAGCAGCTTAGGCTCTCGGGGCGGGAGCTCCTACGAGCAGTACTTC. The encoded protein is CASSLGSRGGSSYEQYF.

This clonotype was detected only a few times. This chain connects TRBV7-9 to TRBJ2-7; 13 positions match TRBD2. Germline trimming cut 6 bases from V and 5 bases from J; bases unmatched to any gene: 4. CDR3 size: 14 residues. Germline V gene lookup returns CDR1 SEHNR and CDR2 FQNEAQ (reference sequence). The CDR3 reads CASSGGTSGNEQYF. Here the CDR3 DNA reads TGTGCCAGCAGTGGGGGGACTAGCGGGAACGAGCAGTACTTC. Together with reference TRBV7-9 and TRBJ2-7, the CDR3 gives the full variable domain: DTGVSQNPRHKITKRGQNVTFRCDPISEHNRLYWYRQTLGQGPEFLTYFQNEAQLEKSRLLSDRFSAERPKGSFSTLEIQRTEQGDSAMYLCASSGGTSGNEQYFGPGTRLTVT.

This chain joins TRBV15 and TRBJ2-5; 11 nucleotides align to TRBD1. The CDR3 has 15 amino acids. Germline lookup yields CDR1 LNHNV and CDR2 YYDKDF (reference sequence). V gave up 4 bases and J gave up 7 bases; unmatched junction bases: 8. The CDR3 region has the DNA TGTGCCACCAGCATCCCAACCGGGACAGGGGGGACCCAGTACTTC. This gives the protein CATSIPTGTGGTQYF.

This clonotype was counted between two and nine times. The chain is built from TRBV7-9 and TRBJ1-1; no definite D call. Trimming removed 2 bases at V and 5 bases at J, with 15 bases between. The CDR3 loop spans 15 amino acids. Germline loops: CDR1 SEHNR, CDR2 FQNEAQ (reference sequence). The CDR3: CASSLPTTGGTEAFF. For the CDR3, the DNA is TGTGCCAGCAGCTTACCAACGACGGGAGGGACTGAAGCTTTCTTT.

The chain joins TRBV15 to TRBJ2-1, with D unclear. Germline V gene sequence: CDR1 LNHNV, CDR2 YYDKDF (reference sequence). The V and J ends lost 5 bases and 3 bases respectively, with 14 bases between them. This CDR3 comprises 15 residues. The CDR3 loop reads CATSRPTHGYNEQFF. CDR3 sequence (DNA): TGTGCCACCAGCCGACCCACCCACGGCTACAATGAGCAGTTCTTC.